A selection of T cell receptor beta chains follows, all from one sample in a study of blood T cell repertoires in COVID-19. Sequencing was performed with immunoSEQ multiplex PCR; in TCRdb, only in-frame clones are kept and a portion is missing. The sample lists about 200,000 clones; roughly 80% were seen once. The sequenced sample was peripheral blood. The origin of the receptors is a man in his 60s with acute or convalescent COVID-19. Both conserved end residues are part of each CDR3. A D gene is named only where the DNA matches it firmly. Clone size, where shown, is once, few, many, or a class for clones that have expanded.

cdr3_aa,cdr3_nt,clone_size,v_call,d_call,j_call,cdr3_length
CASSSDWVNTEAFF,TGTGCCAGCAGCTCGGACTGGGTGAACACTGAAGCTTTCTTT,NA,TRBV7-2,NA,TRBJ1-1,14
CASSLDTAGVNEQFF,TGTGCCAGCAGCTTAGATACAGCGGGCGTCAATGAGCAGTTCTTC,NA,TRBV7-2,NA,TRBJ2-1,15
CASTSDRGNTIYF,TGTGCCAGCACCTCGGACAGGGGGAACACCATATATTTT,NA,TRBV6-5,TRBD1,TRBJ1-3,13
CASSSSGNSPLHF,TGTGCCAGTAGTTCATCGGGGAATTCACCCCTCCACTTT,NA,TRBV19,NA,TRBJ1-6,13
CASSTPGLAADTQYF,TGTGCCAGTAGTACCCCGGGACTAGCGGCGGATACGCAGTATTTT,many,TRBV19,TRBD2,TRBJ2-3,15
CASSEALDRVSGYTF,TGTGCCAGCAGTGAAGCGCTTGACAGGGTCTCTGGCTACACCTTC,NA,TRBV6-1,TRBD1,TRBJ1-2,15
CASSPQGAREKLFF,TGTGCCAGCTCACCACAGGGGGCGAGGGAAAAACTGTTTTTT,NA,TRBV18,TRBD1,TRBJ1-4,14
CASSLKGTEETQYF,TGCGCCAGCAGCTTGAAGGGGACAGAAGAGACCCAGTACTTC,NA,TRBV5-1,TRBD1,TRBJ2-5,14
CASSLSDEQYF,TGTGCCAGCAGCCTTAGCGACGAGCAGTACTTC,NA,TRBV6-5,NA,TRBJ2-7,11
CATSRVNTGANVLTF,TGTGCCACCAGCAGAGTAAACACTGGGGCCAACGTCCTGACTTTC,few,TRBV15,NA,TRBJ2-6,15
CATSRALTPGQGWIPLHF,TGTGCCACCAGCAGAGCTCTTACTCCGGGACAGGGGTGGATACCCCTCCACTTT,NA,TRBV15,TRBD1,TRBJ1-6,18
CASQPQPGQINQPQHF,TGTGCCAGCCAACCCCAACCGGGACAGATCAATCAGCCCCAGCATTTT,NA,TRBV2,TRBD1,TRBJ1-5,16
CASSVGGGRNSPLHF,TGTGCCAGCAGCGTAGGAGGGGGCAGGAATTCACCCCTCCACTTT,NA,TRBV9,TRBD1,TRBJ1-6,15
CASSFTGTGGGSEQFF,TGTGCCAGCAGTTTTACCGGGACAGGGGGAGGGAGTGAGCAGTTCTTC,NA,TRBV6-6,TRBD1,TRBJ2-1,16
CASSLPTGVSNTEAFF,TGTGCCAGCAGCTTGCCTACAGGGGTTTCGAACACTGAAGCTTTCTTT,NA,TRBV7-2,TRBD1,TRBJ1-1,16
CASTPLAGGAIAKNIQYF,TGTGCCAGCACCCCTCTAGCGGGAGGGGCCATAGCCAAAAACATTCAGTACTTC,NA,TRBV6-2/TRBV6-3,TRBD2,TRBJ2-4,18
CATSDSRLAGVDIQYF,TGTGCCACCAGTGATTCACGCCTAGCGGGAGTCGACATTCAGTACTTC,NA,TRBV24-1,TRBD2,TRBJ2-4,16